Below, 2 T cell receptor beta chains from the same sample are listed, as sequenced in a study of CD8 T cells in ankylosing spondylitis. Via MiXCR, TCRdb re-called the 5' RACE reads, giving one row per CDR3 protein. The table has 270,000 or so distinct CDR3 sequences, 18% seen once; the top ten hold over 25%. Sample: blood, either unsorted or a sorted T cell fraction (not recorded which). Receptors were obtained from a male donor with ankylosing spondylitis or in good health (not recorded which).

The genes are TRBV9 and TRBJ2-7, with 9 bases aligning to TRBD2. CDR3 length: 15 amino acids. Looked up from germline, CDR1 is SGDLS and CDR2 is YYNGEE. V lost 3 bases, J lost 6 bases, and 10 bases stayed unmatched. The CDR3 protein is CASSGNSGRSSEQYF. CDR3 nucleotide sequence: TGTGCCAGCAGCGGTAATAGCGGGAGAAGCTCCGAGCAGTACTTC.

In this sample, this clonotype turned up a few times. The chain is built from TRBV15 and TRBJ2-1, with 8 bases matching TRBD1. The CDR3 loop spans 16 amino acids. The J segment lost 5 bases and the V segment lost 5 bases, leaving 11 bases of the junction unmatched. Per germline, CDR1 LNHNV and CDR2 YYDKDF (reference sequence). CDR3: CATSEDRASIHNEQFF. CDR3 in DNA: TGTGCCACCAGCGAGGACAGGGCTAGTATACACAATGAGCAGTTCTTC.